Listed below are T cell receptor beta chains from one sample, sequenced in a study of T cells after yellow fever vaccination. MiXCR, run by TCRdb on the 5' RACE reads, gives a single entry per CDR3 protein. The sample lists a few hundred thousand distinct CDR3 sequences, 15% to 20% occurring once. The material sequenced was PBMCs, taken 15 days after the yellow fever booster vaccination. The receptors come from a man between 25 and 39 years old who received the YFV17D yellow fever vaccine. Each CDR3 is given with its conserved first and last residue. Fields, in order: clone size, J gene, V gene, D gene, CDR3 DNA, CDR3 protein. D genes are given only for firm matches. Clone size is not always given. Where it is, it says once, few, many or a class for expanded clones.

few TRBJ2-2 TRBV20-1 TRBD2 TGCAGTGCTAAAATAGCGGGACTGAACACCGGGGAGCTGTTTTTT CSAKIAGLNTGELFF
few TRBJ1-1 TRBV5-1 TRBD1 TGCGCCAGCAGCTTTCGACAGGGATCGAACACTGAAGCTTTCTTT CASSFRQGSNTEAFF
few TRBJ2-1 TRBV5-6 . TGTGCCAGCAGCTTCGGTGGGGCTACGACCTACAATGAGCAGTTCTTC CASSFGGATTYNEQFF
few TRBJ2-1 TRBV10-1 TRBD1 TGCGCCAGCAGTGAGTCGCCAACAGGGGGTTGGAATGAGCAGTTCTTC CASSESPTGGWNEQFF
. TRBJ2-2 TRBV12-3/TRBV12-4 . TGTGCCAGCAGTCTTAGAGGGGGGGTCGGGGAGCTGTTTTTT CASSLRGGVGELFF
. TRBJ2-1 TRBV18 . TGTGCCAGCTCACCCCTCCGGAATCTGGAGCAGTTCTTC CASSPLRNLEQFF
few TRBJ2-1 TRBV6-5 . TGTGCCAGCAGTTACGCCCAAAGCGGAACCTACAATGAGCAGTTCTTC CASSYAQSGTYNEQFF
. TRBJ2-7 TRBV7-2 TRBD2 TGTGCCAGCAGCTTAAGGTGGGGCGGGAGGGAGGAGGAGCAGTACTTC CASSLRWGGREEEQYF
. TRBJ2-3 TRBV18 TRBD1 TGTGCCAGCTCACCACCGGGACAGGGGAGAGATACGCGGTATTTT CASSPPGQGRDTRYF
. TRBJ2-7 TRBV29-1 TRBD1 TGCAGCGTTCAAATTACCACGGGACAGGAAGACTTC CSVQITTGQEDF
. TRBJ2-5 TRBV20-1 TRBD2 TGCAGTGCTAGTCCCCAACTAGCGGGATTACAAGAGACCCAGTACTTC CSASPQLAGLQETQYF
few TRBJ2-1 TRBV4-3 . TGCGCCAGCAGCCACCCCAGCCCCGACAATGAGCAGTTCTTC CASSHPSPDNEQFF
. TRBJ2-5 TRBV7-2 TRBD2 TGTGCCAGCAGCAGGACTAGCGGGAGTATCGAGACCCAGTACTTC CASSRTSGSIETQYF
. TRBJ2-5 TRBV12-3/TRBV12-4 . TGTGCCAGCAGCCCGACAGGTGGGGGGACCCAGTACTTC CASSPTGGGTQYF
. TRBJ1-1 TRBV5-1 TRBD1 TGCGCCAGCAGCTCGGGACAGCGCTCCCCGCCCCGTGAAGCTTTCTTT CASSSGQRSPPREAFF
many TRBJ1-5 TRBV28 . TGTGCCAGCAGCCGCCGGACGGGGAGCAATCAGCCCCAGCATTTT CASSRRTGSNQPQHF
few TRBJ2-5 TRBV2 TRBD2 TGTGCCAGCGGCCGGACTAGCGGGAGTGAGACCCAGTACTTC CASGRTSGSETQYF
. TRBJ2-3 TRBV9 . TGTGCCAGATCAAAGGGGAGCACAGATACGCAGTATTTT CARSKGSTDTQYF
. TRBJ2-2 TRBV19 . TGTGCCAGTCTTCCGCTAGGGGTTAACACCGGGGAGCTGTTTTTT CASLPLGVNTGELFF
. TRBJ2-5 TRBV29-1 . TGCAGCGTTGATGGGCAGGTCGTTCAAGAGACCCAGTACTTC CSVDGQVVQETQYF
. TRBJ2-1 TRBV20-1 TRBD2 TGCAGTGCTAGGGTAGCGGGATCCTACAATGAGCAGTTCTTC CSARVAGSYNEQFF
. TRBJ2-7 TRBV28 TRBD2 TGTGCCACTTACGGACTAGCTCTTACGTTGCAGTACTTC CATYGLALTLQYF
. TRBJ2-5 TRBV9 TRBD2 TGTGCCAGCAGCGTAGGGGCGGGACTAGCTCAAGAGACCCAGTACTTC CASSVGAGLAQETQYF
few TRBJ2-7 TRBV18 TRBD1 TGTGCCAGCTCACCCCCAGGGGGTCCATCCTACGAGCAGTACTTC CASSPPGGPSYEQYF
few TRBJ2-3 TRBV27 TRBD2 TGTGCCAGCAGTTTTAGATGGCTTCCCGGGACTAGCGGGACTCGAGGCACAGATACGCAGTATTTT CASSFRWLPGTSGTRGTDTQYF
. TRBJ1-5 TRBV29-1 . TGCAGCGTTGAAATCGGACAGTCTGGTGGGCCCCAGCATTTT CSVEIGQSGGPQHF
few TRBJ2-3 TRBV7-3 . TGTGCCAGCAGCTTATCGGCGGGGCGGCCCACAGATACGCAGTATTTT CASSLSAGRPTDTQYF
. TRBJ2-7 TRBV25-1 TRBD2 TGTGCCAGCACAGCGGGACTCGGTGCCTACGAGCAGTACTTC CASTAGLGAYEQYF
. TRBJ2-2 TRBV12-5 TRBD1 TGTGCTAGTGGTCTACAGGGGAGCGGGGAGCTGTTTTTT CASGLQGSGELFF
. TRBJ2-6 TRBV10-3 . TGTGCCATCTGGGATGCTGGGGCCAACGTCCTGACTTTC CAIWDAGANVLTF
. TRBJ2-7 TRBV7-6 TRBD1 TGTGCCAGCAGCTTAGATGACAGGGGGACCTACGAGCAGTACTTC CASSLDDRGTYEQYF
. TRBJ2-1 TRBV3-1 TRBD2 TGTGCCAGCAGCCGAGATAGCGGGAGTTCCTACAATAAGCAGTTCTTC CASSRDSGSSYNKQFF
few TRBJ2-1 TRBV12-3/TRBV12-4 TRBD2 TGTGCCAGCAGCTCTACTAGCGGGAGAGGTGGTGAGCAGTTCTTC CASSSTSGRGGEQFF
. TRBJ2-1 TRBV7-2 . TGTGCCAGCAGCTTAGCGGGACGGATCTACAATGAGCAGTTCTTC CASSLAGRIYNEQFF
. TRBJ2-3 TRBV12-3/TRBV12-4 TRBD2 TGTGCCAGCAGTGGGGGGACTAGCGGGATTGTAGATACGCAGTATTTT CASSGGTSGIVDTQYF
few TRBJ2-7 TRBV7-6 . TGTGCCAGCGCAGGCTCTACTCAGACCTACGAGCAGTACTTC CASAGSTQTYEQYF